This T cell receptor beta chain originates from a study of graft-versus-host responses after intestinal transplantation. On the study more broadly: Isolated intestinal, liver-intestinal, or multivisceral transplants had been given to the recipients. All of the recipients had induction that used anti-thymocyte globulin, then tacrolimus and steroids for two to four years. Regarding the study as a whole: GvH clones appeared in recipient marrow, some first in ileum or blood. Subjects displaying graft-donor T cell macrochimerism possessed elevated graft-versus-host to host-versus-graft clonal ratios inside allografts.

A note on this clone: The antigen remains undetermined.

Germline V CDR1 and CDR2: GTSNPN, SVGIG (reference sequence). This CDR3 has 17 amino acids. V lost 0 bases and J lost 4; bases outside the gene matches: 11. Some clones are missing from TCRdb's copy, which holds only in-frame ones; the method was immunoSEQ multiplex PCR. Seen here are around 110,000 clones, 90% observed once, and the top ten hold 0.15% to 0.2%. This rearrangement joins TRBV30 to TRBJ1-3; 8 nucleotides match TRBD1. This sample comprised unstimulated CD4+ T cells sorted from spleen or lymph node cells, obtained before intestinal transplant. The TCR originated in a human donor who received an intestinal transplant. CDR3 bases: TGTGCCTGGAGTGTACCGGGACAGGTACGGGGAGGAAACACCATATATTTT. Translated, it gives CAWSVPGQVRGGNTIYF.